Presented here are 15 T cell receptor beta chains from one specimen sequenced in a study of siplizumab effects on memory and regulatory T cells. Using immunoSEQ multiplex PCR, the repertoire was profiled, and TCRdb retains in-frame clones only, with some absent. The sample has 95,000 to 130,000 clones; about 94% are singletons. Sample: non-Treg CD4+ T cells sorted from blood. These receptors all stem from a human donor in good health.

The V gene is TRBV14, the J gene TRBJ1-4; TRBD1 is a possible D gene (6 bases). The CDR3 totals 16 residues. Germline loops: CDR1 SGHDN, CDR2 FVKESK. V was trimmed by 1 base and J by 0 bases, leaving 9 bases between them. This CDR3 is CASSQGQAPTNEKLFF. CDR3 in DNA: TGTGCCAGCAGCCAAGGACAGGCTCCAACTAATGAAAAACTGTTTTTT. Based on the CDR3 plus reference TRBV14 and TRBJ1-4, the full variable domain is EAGVTQFPSHSVIEKGQTVTLRCDPISGHDNLYWYRRVMGKEIKFLLHFVKESKQDESGMPNNRFLAERTGGTYSTLKVQPAELEDSGVYFCASSQGQAPTNEKLFFGSGTQLSVL.

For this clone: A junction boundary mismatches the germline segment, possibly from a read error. CDR3 sequence reads: CASSLKPGQIFF. CDR3 nucleotides: TGTGCCAGCAGCTTGAAACCAGGGCAGATATTTTTT. The chain joins TRBV11-3 to TRBJ1-1; possibly TRBD1 for D (5 bases). There are 12 residues in the CDR3. Looked up from germline, CDR1 is SGHNT and CDR2 is YENEEA. The whole variable domain, filled in from reference TRBV11-3 and TRBJ1-1, reads EAGVVQSPRYKIIEKKQPVAFWCNPISGHNTLYWYLQNLGQGPELLIRYENEEAVDDSQLPKDRFSAERLKGVDSTLKIQPAELGDSAVYLCASSLKPGQIFFGQGTRLTVV.

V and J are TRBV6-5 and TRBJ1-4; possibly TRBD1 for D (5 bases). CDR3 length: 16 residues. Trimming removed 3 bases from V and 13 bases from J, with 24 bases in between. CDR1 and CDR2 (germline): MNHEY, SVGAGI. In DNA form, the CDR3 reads TGTGCCAGCAGTTATTCTGCTCACGAGGGGAATTTCATACTGTTTTTT. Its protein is CASSYSAHEGNFILFF.

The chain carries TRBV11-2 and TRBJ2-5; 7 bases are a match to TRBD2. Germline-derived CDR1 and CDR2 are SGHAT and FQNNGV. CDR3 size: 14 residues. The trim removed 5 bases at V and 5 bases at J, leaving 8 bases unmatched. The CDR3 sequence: CASSRGLVGETQYF. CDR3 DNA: TGTGCCAGCAGCCGTGGACTAGTGGGCGAGACCCAGTACTTC.

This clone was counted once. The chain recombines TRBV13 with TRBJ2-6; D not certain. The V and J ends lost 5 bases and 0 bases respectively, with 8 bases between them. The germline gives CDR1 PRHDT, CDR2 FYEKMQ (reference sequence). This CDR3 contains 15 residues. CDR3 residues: CASSIISSGANVLTF. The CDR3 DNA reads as TGTGCCAGCAGCATTATTAGCTCTGGGGCCAACGTCCTGACTTTC. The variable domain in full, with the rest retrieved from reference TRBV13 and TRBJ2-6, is AAGVIQSPRHLIKEKRETATLKCYPIPRHDTVYWYQQGPGQDPQFLISFYEKMQSDKGSIPDRFSAQQFSDYHSELNMSSLELGDSALYFCASSIISSGANVLTFGAGSRLTVL.

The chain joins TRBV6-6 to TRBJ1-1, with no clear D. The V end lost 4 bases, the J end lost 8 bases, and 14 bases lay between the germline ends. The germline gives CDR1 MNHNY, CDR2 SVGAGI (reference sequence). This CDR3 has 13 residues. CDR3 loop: CASSSEPLPEAFF. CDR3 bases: TGTGCCAGCAGTTCTGAACCCTTGCCGGAAGCTTTCTTT.

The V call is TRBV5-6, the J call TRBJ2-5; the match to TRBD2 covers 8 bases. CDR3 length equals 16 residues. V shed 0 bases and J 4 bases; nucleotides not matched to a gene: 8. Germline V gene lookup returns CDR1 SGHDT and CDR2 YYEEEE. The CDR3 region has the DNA TGTGCCAGCAGCTTGGCGACTAGCAGCGGGGGAGAGACCCAGTACTTC. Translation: CASSLATSSGGETQYF.

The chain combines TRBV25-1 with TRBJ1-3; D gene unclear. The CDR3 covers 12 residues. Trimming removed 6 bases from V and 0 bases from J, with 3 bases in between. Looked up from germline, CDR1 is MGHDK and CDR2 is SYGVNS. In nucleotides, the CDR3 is TGTGCCAGCAGAGACTCTGGAAACACCATATATTTT. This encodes CASRDSGNTIYF.

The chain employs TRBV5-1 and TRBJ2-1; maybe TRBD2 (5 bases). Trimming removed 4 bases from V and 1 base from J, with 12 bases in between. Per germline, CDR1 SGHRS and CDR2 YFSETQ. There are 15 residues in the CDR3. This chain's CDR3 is CASSGAGQSYNEQFF. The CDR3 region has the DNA TGCGCCAGCAGCGGCGCGGGCCAATCCTACAATGAGCAGTTCTTC.

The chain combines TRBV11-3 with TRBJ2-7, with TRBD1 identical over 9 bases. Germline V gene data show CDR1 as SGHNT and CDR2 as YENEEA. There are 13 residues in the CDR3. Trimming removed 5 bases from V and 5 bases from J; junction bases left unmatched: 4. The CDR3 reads CASSRQGVDEQYF. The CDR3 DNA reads TGTGCCAGCAGCCGACAGGGGGTGGACGAGCAGTACTTC.

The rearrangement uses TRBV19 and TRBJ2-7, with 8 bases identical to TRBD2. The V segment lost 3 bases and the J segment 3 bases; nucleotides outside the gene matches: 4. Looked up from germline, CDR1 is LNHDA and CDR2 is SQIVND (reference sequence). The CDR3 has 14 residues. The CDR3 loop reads CASSMKAGDYEQYF. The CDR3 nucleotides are TGTGCCAGTAGTATGAAAGCGGGAGACTACGAGCAGTACTTC. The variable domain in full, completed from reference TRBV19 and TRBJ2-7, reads DGGITQSPKYLFRKEGQNVTLSCEQNLNHDAMYWYRQDPGQGLRLIYYSQIVNDFQKGDIAEGYSVSREKKESFPLTVTSAQKNPTAFYLCASSMKAGDYEQYFGPGTRLTVT.

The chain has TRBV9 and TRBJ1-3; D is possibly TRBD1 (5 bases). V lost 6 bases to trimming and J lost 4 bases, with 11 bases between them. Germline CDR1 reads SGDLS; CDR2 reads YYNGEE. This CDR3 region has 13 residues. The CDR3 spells CASNAGRGNTIYF. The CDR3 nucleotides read TGTGCCAGCAATGCGGGGCGCGGAAACACCATATATTTT. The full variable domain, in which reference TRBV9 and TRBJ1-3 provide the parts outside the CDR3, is DSGVTQTPKHLITATGQRVTLRCSPRSGDLSVYWYQQSLDQGLQFLIQYYNGEERAKGNILERFSAQQFPDLHSELNLSSLELGDSALYFCASNAGRGNTIYFGEGSWLTVV.

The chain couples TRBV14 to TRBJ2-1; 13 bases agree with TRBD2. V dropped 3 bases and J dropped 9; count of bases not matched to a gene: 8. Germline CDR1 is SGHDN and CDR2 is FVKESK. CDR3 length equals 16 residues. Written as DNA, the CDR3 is TGTGCCAGCAGCCAGGGCGGACTAGCGGGAGTCGGTGAGCAGTTCTTC. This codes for CASSQGGLAGVGEQFF.

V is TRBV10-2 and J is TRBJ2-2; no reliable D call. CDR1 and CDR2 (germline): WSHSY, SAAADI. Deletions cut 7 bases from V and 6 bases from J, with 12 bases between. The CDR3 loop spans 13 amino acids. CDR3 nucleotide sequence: TGCGCCAGCACTCTATTTGCTTCCGGGGAGCTGTTTTTT. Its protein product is CASTLFASGELFF.

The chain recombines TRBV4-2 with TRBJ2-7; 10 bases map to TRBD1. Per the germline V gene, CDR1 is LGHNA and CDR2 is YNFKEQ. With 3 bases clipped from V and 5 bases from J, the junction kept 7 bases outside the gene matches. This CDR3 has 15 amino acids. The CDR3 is CASSQSGQGYHEQYF. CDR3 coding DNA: TGTGCCAGCAGCCAGTCGGGACAGGGGTACCACGAGCAGTACTTC.